The clone carrying this TCR beta chain was recorded at least ten times. Its matching antigen is unknown. These data come from a study of T cell repertoires in cytomegalovirus infection. Study observations and caveats: Predominance within the ex vivo response was attributable to HLA-C-restricted CMV-specific TCR beta clonotypes.

TCRdb itself ran the reads through MiXCR, one entry per CDR3 protein. The table shows a few hundred thousand distinct CDR3 sequences, with roughly 13% occurring only once. V shed 0 bases and J shed 2 bases, with 7 bases lying between them. CDR3 length: 14 amino acids. Per the germline V gene, CDR1 is SGHTA and CDR2 is FQGNSA. This TCR was sampled from a human donor in good health (CMV status not recorded). Some clones in this sample may be carry-over from other donors' samples. Sequenced input: PBMCs. The chain joins TRBV7-2 to TRBJ1-2; the D is unclear. The CDR3 DNA follows: TGTGCCAGCAGCTTAGCGCGGCAGAACTATGGCTACACCTTC. Translating gives CASSLARQNYGYTF.